These T cell receptor beta chains were read from a single sample in a study of cytomegalovirus exposure and HLA in healthy donors. This table comes from immunoSEQ multiplex PCR, and its TCRdb copy is limited to in-frame clones, with some not included. The table shows 150,000 to 200,000 clones, with around 82% occurring only once. What was sequenced was PBMCs. All receptors come from a woman under 30 in good health and CMV-seropositive. Both conserved end residues are part of each CDR3. The order of the fields is V gene, clone size, D gene, J gene, CDR3 DNA, CDR3 protein. The D gene is left open where the match is weak. Size is stated for part of the rows, as once, few or many counts, or as a class when the clone is expanded.

TRBV29-1	-	-	TRBJ2-3	TGCAGCGTTGCCCAGGGCAGGTTGGCAGATACGCAGTATTTT	CSVAQGRLADTQYF
TRBV19	-	TRBD1	TRBJ1-1	TGTGCCAGTAGTGGCAGGGGGGCGGAATCCCAAGCTTTCTTT	CASSGRGAESQAFF
TRBV5-1	-	TRBD1	TRBJ1-5	TGCGCCAGCAGCCGGACAGGGGAGAGCAATCAGCCCCAGCATTTT	CASSRTGESNQPQHF
TRBV11-2	-	TRBD2	TRBJ2-1	TGTGCCAGCAGCCAAGGACTAGCGGGGGTCCCTGAGCAGTTCTTC	CASSQGLAGVPEQFF
TRBV4-2	-	-	TRBJ1-2	TGTGCCAGCAGCCAAGTGGTGGCAGGGCTCGGGTATGGCTACACCTTC	CASSQVVAGLGYGYTF
TRBV7-9	-	-	TRBJ2-1	TGTGCCAGCAGCTTAGGGGGCCGGAATGAGCAGTTCTTC	CASSLGGRNEQFF
TRBV10-3	-	TRBD1	TRBJ2-1	TGTGCCATCAGTGGAAGGGACAGGTTACTTACCTACAATGAGCAGTTCTTC	CAISGRDRLLTYNEQFF
TRBV7-8	-	-	TRBJ2-1	TGTGCCAGCAGCGCGGGGCCGGCCTACAATGAGCAGTTCTTC	CASSAGPAYNEQFF
TRBV19	-	-	TRBJ1-6	TGTGCCAGTGTGCAGTCGGCGGCGAATTCACCCCTCCACTTT	CASVQSAANSPLHF
TRBV7-8	-	-	TRBJ1-3	TGTGCCAGCGTGGATAGGGGTGCCCCCGGGAACACCATATATTTT	CASVDRGAPGNTIYF
TRBV9	-	-	TRBJ1-6	TGTGCCAGCAGCCAAGGACACGACTATAATTCACCCCTCCACTTT	CASSQGHDYNSPLHF
TRBV18	-	-	TRBJ1-1	TGTGCCAGCACCCGAAACAAGGGGGACACTGAAGCTTTCTTT	CASTRNKGDTEAFF
TRBV5-1	-	TRBD1	TRBJ2-1	TGCGCCAGCGGGACAGGGGTCTACAATGAGCAGTTCTTC	CASGTGVYNEQFF
TRBV11-2	-	-	TRBJ2-7	TGTGCCAGCAGGTTAACTTATGGCGCAGGCTACGAGCAGTACTTC	CASRLTYGAGYEQYF
TRBV28	-	TRBD1	TRBJ2-7	TGTGCCAGCAGTTTCCTTTACCGGGACAGGACCTACGAGCAGTACTTC	CASSFLYRDRTYEQYF
TRBV5-6	once	TRBD2	TRBJ2-7	TGTGCCAGCAGCTTCGGGGGGAGCTCCTACGAGCAGTACTTC	CASSFGGSSYEQYF
TRBV7-3	-	-	TRBJ1-1	TGTGCCAGTACAGAAAGCCCGAACACTGAAGCTTTCTTT	CASTESPNTEAFF
TRBV2	-	-	TRBJ1-2	TGTGCCAGCAGTGCCTCCTCAGGTCCAGCGGCCTACTATGGCTACACCTTC	CASSASSGPAAYYGYTF
TRBV5-6	once	TRBD2	TRBJ2-3	TGTGCCAGCAGCTTCTCTAGCGGGGGCTACACAGATACGCAGTATTTT	CASSFSSGGYTDTQYF
TRBV19	-	TRBD2	TRBJ2-5	TGTGCCAGTAGTATCGATAGCGGGGGAAAGGCCCAGTACTTC	CASSIDSGGKAQYF
TRBV5-8	-	-	TRBJ1-2	TGTGCCAGCAGCTTGCAGTTCGGTCCAGGGAAAGACTATGGCTACACCTTC	CASSLQFGPGKDYGYTF
TRBV27	-	-	TRBJ2-7	TGTGCCAGCACCTTCTCTTACGGGGACGAGCAGTACTTC	CASTFSYGDEQYF
TRBV27	-	-	TRBJ2-2	TGTGCCAGCAGTTTATCGCGGCCAGTGAACACCGGGGAGCTGTTTTTT	CASSLSRPVNTGELFF
TRBV7-9	-	-	TRBJ1-2	TGTGCCAGCAGCCTCTCAGACAGTAACGATTATGGCTACACCTTC	CASSLSDSNDYGYTF
TRBV2	-	-	TRBJ1-5	TGTGCCAGCAGGGAGACAGTAAATAGCAATCAGCCCCAGCATTTT	CASRETVNSNQPQHF
TRBV10-2	-	-	TRBJ1-4	TGCGCCAGCACGGGGGATGAAAAACTGTTTTTT	CASTGDEKLFF
TRBV6-1	-	-	TRBJ2-2	TGTGCCAGCAGTGAAGTGAGGGGGGGCAACACCGGGGAGCTGTTTTTT	CASSEVRGGNTGELFF
TRBV2	few	TRBD2	TRBJ2-1	TGTGCCAGCAGTTATTCAGGACTAGCGGGGATATACAATGAGCAGTTCTTC	CASSYSGLAGIYNEQFF
TRBV11-2	-	TRBD1	TRBJ1-1	TGTGCCAGCAGCCCCAATAATCTCCCGGGACAGCCTAACACTGAAGCTTTCTTT	CASSPNNLPGQPNTEAFF
TRBV7-2	-	-	TRBJ1-2	TGTGCCAGCAGCTTAGATCGGGGAGGGGGCTATGGCTACACCTTC	CASSLDRGGGYGYTF
TRBV9	-	TRBD1	TRBJ1-5	TGTGCCAGCAGCCAGGGGGACAACAATCAGCCCCAGCATTTT	CASSQGDNNQPQHF
TRBV7-7	-	-	TRBJ2-5	TGTGCCAGCAGCCCCGGACTGATCCAAGAGACCCAGTACTTC	CASSPGLIQETQYF
TRBV7-8	-	-	TRBJ1-2	TGTGCCAGCAGCTTAGACAGGGTCCCCTATGGCTACACCTTC	CASSLDRVPYGYTF
TRBV6-6	once	TRBD1	TRBJ1-5	TGTGCCAGCAGAGCTCCGGACAGGGGGGTTCAGCCCCAGCATTTT	CASRAPDRGVQPQHF
TRBV28	-	TRBD1	TRBJ1-1	TGTGCCAGCCGGGACAGGGGGGCTTTCTTT	CASRDRGAFF
TRBV27	-	-	TRBJ2-2	TGTGCCAGCAGAACGGGGGACACCGGGGAGCTGTTTTTT	CASRTGDTGELFF
TRBV29-1	-	TRBD2	TRBJ2-1	TGCAGCGTCCAGGGGACTAGCGGGGGGGCCGACTACAATGAGCAGTTCTTC	CSVQGTSGGADYNEQFF